The clone carrying this T cell receptor (beta chain) was counted at least ten times. After template switching added a universal primer site, the resulting cDNA carried unique molecular identifiers. TCRdb reprocessed the 5' RACE reads via MiXCR and lists one record per CDR3 protein. This sample carries roughly 250,000 distinct CDR3 sequences, around 6.6% of them seen once, and the ten largest clones take approximately 3.6%. This sample was taken from a study of identical twins. V gave up 3 bases and J gave up 8 bases; unmatched junction bases: 15. Looked up from germline, CDR1 is SGHRS and CDR2 is YFSETQ. The length of the CDR3 is 17 residues. These records were also assigned to another study, of yellow fever vaccine responses in identical twins. That work contributes: Reportedly, twins' vaccine T cell responses looked partly convergent and partly personalized.

Sequencing input: memory (CD45RO+) T cells sorted from blood. The J gene is TRBJ1-1, the V gene TRBV5-1; TRBD1 matches at 11 bases. The TCR comes from a woman under 30 in good health. The CDR3 bases are TGCGCCAGCAGCTGGACGAGGGACAGGGGGTCGACTGGGGAAGCTTTCTTT. This encodes CASSWTRDRGSTGEAFF.